This TCR beta chain is drawn from a study of blood T cell repertoires in COVID-19. Turning to the study itself: The origin of the acute and convalescent COVID-19 samples was the United States, Italy and Spain.

CDR1 is LNHNV, CDR2 YYDKDF, per germline (reference sequence). The ends were cut back, 1 base at V and 1 base at J, with 10 bases in the middle. CDR3 size: 16 residues. This clone occurred a few times. This table comes from immunoSEQ multiplex PCR, and its TCRdb copy is limited to in-frame clones, with some not included. The data contain 200,000 to 250,000 clones, under 90% of them seen just once; the ten biggest clones take up 3.6%. Sequences were obtained from peripheral blood. The chain combines TRBV15 with TRBJ2-2; the D gene is possibly TRBD1 (5 bases). The sequence was collected from an elderly woman with acute or convalescent COVID-19. CDR3 bases: TGTGCCACCAGCAGAGGAGTGACAGAGAACACCGGGGAGCTGTTTTTT. Its translation: CATSRGVTENTGELFF.